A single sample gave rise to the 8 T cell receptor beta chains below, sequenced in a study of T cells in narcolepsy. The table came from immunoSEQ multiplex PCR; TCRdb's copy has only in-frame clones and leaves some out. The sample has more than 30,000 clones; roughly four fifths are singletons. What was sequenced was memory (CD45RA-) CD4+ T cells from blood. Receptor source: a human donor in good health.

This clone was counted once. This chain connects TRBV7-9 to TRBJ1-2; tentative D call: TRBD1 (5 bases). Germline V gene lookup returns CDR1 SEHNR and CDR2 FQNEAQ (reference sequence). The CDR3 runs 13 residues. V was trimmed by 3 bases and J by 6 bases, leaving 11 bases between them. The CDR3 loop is CASSFRGRDGYTF. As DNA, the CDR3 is TGTGCCAGCAGCTTCCGGGGGAGGGATGGCTACACCTTC.

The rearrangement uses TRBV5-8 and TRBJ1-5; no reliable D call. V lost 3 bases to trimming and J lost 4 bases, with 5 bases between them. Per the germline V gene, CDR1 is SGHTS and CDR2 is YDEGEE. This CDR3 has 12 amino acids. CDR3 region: CASSWMNQPQHF. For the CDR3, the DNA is TGTGCCAGCAGCTGGATGAATCAGCCCCAGCATTTT.

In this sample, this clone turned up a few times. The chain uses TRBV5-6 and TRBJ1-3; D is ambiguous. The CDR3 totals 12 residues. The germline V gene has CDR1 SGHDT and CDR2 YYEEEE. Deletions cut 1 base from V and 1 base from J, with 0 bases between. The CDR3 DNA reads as TGTGCCAGCAGCTTGTCTGGAAACACCATATATTTT. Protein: CASSLSGNTIYF.

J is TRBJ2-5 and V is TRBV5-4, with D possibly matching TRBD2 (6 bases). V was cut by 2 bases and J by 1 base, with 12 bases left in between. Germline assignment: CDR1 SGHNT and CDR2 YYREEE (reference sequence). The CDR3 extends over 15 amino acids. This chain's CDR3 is CASSFIRGTQETQYF. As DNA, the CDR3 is TGTGCCAGCAGCTTTATACGGGGGACCCAAGAGACCCAGTACTTC. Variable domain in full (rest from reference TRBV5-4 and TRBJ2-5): ETGVTQSPTHLIKTRGQQVTLRCSSQSGHNTVSWYQQALGQGPQFIFQYYREEENGRGNFPPRFSGLQFPNYSSELNVNALELDDSALYLCASSFIRGTQETQYFGPGTRLLVL.

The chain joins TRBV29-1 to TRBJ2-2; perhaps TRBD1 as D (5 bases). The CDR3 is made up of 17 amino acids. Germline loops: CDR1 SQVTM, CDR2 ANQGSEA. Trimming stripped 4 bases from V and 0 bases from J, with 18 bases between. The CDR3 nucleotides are TGCAGCGTTGGCCGGCCGGACAAGGAGACGAACACCGGGGAGCTGTTTTTT. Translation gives CSVGRPDKETNTGELFF.

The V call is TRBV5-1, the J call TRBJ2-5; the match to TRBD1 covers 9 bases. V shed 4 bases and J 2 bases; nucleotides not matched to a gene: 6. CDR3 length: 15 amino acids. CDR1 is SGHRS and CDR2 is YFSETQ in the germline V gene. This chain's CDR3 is CASSKDRGGQETQYF. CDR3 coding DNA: TGCGCCAGCAGCAAGGACAGGGGTGGGCAAGAGACCCAGTACTTC.

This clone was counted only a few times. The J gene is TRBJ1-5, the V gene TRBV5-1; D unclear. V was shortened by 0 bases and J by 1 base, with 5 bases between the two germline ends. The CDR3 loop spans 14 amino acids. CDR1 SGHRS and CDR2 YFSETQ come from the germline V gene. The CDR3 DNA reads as TGCGCCAGCAGCTTGGGGGCCAGCAATCAGCCCCAGCATTTT. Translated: CASSLGASNQPQHF.

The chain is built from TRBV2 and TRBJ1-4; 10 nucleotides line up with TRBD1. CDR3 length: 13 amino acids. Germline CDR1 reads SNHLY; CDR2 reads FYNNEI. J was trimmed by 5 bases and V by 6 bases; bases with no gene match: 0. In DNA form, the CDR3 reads TGTGCCAGCAGGGGACAGGGGAATGAAAAACTGTTTTTT. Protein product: CASRGQGNEKLFF.